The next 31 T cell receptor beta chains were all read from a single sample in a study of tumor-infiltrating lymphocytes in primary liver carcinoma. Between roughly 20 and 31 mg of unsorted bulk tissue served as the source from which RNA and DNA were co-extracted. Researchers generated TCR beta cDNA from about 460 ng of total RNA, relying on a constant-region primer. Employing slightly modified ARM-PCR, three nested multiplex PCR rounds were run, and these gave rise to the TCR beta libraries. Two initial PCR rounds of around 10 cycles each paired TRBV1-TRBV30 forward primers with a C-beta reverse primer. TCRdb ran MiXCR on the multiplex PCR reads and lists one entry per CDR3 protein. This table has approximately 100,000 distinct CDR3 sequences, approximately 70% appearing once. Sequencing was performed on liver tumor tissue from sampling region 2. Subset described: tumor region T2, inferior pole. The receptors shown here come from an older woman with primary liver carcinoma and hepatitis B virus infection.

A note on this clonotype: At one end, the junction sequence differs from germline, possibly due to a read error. This CDR3 reads CASSFFLAGGQEGDTRYF. The DNA of the CDR3 is TGTGCCAGCAGTTTCTTTCTTGCGGGCGGCCAGGAGGGCGATACGCGGTATTTT. The chain carries TRBV12-3 or TRBV12-4 and TRBJ2-3; maybe TRBD2 (6 bases). There are 18 residues in the CDR3.

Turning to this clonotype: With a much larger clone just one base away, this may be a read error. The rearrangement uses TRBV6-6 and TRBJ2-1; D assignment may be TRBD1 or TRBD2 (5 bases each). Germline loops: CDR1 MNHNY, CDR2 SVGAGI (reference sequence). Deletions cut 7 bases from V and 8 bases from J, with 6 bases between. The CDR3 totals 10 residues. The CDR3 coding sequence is TGTGCCAGCATGGGGGATGAGCAGTTCTTC. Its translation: CASMGDEQFF.

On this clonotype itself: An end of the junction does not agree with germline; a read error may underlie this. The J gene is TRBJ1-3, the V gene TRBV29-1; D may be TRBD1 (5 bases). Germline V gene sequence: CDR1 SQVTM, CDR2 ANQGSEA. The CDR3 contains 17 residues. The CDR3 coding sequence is TGCAGCGCTCAAAGGGGAGACAGAACGGGGTCTGGAGACACCATATATTTT. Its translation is CSAQRGDRTGSGDTIYF.

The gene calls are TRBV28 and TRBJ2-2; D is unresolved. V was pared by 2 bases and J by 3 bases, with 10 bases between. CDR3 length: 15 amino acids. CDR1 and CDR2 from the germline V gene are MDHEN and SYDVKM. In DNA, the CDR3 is TGTGCCAGCAGTTTAGGGCAGTGGGACACCGGGGAGCTGTTTTTT. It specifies CASSLGQWDTGELFF.

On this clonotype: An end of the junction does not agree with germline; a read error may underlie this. CDR3 amino acids: CTSGLDRGIGELFF. The CDR3 nucleotides are TGTACCAGCGGTTTGGACAGGGGAATCGGGGAGCTGTTTTTT. This rearrangement joins TRBV28 to TRBJ2-2, with TRBD1 matching over 9 bases. Germline CDR1 MDHEN, CDR2 SYDVKM. The CDR3 covers 14 residues.

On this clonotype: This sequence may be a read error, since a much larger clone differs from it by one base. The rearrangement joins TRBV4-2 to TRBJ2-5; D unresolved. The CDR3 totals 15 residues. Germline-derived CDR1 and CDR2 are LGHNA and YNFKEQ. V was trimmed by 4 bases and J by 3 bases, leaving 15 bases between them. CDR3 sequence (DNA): TGTGCCAGCAGCCTCCGGCCGCACCCCGAAGAGACCCAGTACTTC. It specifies CASSLRPHPEETQYF.

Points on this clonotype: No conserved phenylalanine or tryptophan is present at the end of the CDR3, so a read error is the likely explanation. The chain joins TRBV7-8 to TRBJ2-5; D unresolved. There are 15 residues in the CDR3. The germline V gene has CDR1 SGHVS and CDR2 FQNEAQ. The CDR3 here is CASSYPLGRGEIQYS. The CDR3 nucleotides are TGTGCCAGCAGCTACCCCCTGGGCAGAGGAGAGATCCAGTACTCC.

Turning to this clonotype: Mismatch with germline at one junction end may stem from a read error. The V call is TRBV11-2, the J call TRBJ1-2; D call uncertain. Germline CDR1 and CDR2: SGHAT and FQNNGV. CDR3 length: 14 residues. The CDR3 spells CASILNSLFYGYTF. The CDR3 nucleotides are TGTGCCAGCATCTTAAACAGTTTATTCTATGGCTACACCTTC.

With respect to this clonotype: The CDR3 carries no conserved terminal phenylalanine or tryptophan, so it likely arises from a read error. This chain's CDR3 is CSSPRAADTQYS. The CDR3 DNA sequence: TGCAGCTCCCCCAGAGCAGCGGATACTCAGTATTCT. V and J are TRBV29-1 and TRBJ2-3, with D possibly matching TRBD2 (5 bases). The CDR3 extends over 12 amino acids. Germline V gene data show CDR1 as SQVTM and CDR2 as ANQGSEA.

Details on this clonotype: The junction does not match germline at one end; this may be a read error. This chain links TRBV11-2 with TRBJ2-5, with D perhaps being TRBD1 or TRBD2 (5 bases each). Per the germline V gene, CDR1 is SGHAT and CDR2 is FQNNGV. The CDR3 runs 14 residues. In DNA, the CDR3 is TGTGTCAGCAGCTGGAGACATGGGGAAGGGACCCACTACTTC. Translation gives CVSSWRHGEGTHYF.

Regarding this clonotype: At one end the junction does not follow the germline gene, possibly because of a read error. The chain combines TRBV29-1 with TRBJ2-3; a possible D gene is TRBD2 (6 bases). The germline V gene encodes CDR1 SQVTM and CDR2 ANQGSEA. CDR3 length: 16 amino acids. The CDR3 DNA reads TGCAGCGTTGAGCACAGATTAGATACTAGCACAGATATGCAGTATTTT. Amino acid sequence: CSVEHRLDTSTDMQYF.

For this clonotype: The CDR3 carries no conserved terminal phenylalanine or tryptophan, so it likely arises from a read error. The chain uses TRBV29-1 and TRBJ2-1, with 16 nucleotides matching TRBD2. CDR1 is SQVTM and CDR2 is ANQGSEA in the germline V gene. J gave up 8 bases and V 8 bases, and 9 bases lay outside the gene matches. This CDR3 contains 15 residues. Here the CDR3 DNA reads TGCAGCCACAGTGGGACTAGCGGGAGGGGGTATGAGCAGTTCATC. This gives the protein CSHSGTSGRGYEQFI.

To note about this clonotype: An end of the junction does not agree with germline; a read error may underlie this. CDR3 protein: CVSAGSSSTYTQYF. CDR3 coding DNA: TGTGTCAGCGCTGGGAGTTCAAGCACATATACGCAGTATTTT. The rearrangement joins TRBV6-5 to TRBJ2-3; possibly TRBD2 for D (5 bases). The CDR3 spans 14 residues. Germline values: CDR1 MNHEY, CDR2 SVGAGI.

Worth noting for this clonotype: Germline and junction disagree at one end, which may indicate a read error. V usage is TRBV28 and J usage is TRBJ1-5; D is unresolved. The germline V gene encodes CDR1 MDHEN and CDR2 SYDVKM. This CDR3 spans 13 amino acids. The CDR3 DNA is TGTGCCAGCAGACGAAATCCAATTCAGCACCAGCATTTT. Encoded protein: CASRRNPIQHQHF.

This CDR3 is CASSSETGGNSPLHF. The CDR3 nucleotides read TGTGCCAGCAGCTCGGAAACAGGAGGCAACTCACCCCTCCACTTT. This chain joins TRBV11-2 and TRBJ1-6; weak D call: TRBD1 (5 bases). The V end was cut by 4 bases, the J end by 10 bases, with 17 bases between. CDR3 size: 15 residues. Germline CDR1 is SGHAT and CDR2 is FQNNGV.

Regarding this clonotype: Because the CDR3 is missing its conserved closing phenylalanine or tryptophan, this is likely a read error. The CDR3 region is CATSIGSTDTQYL. The CDR3, as DNA: TGTGCCACCTCGATCGGGAGCACAGATACGCAGTATTTG. V gene TRBV24-1 combines with J gene TRBJ2-3; D call uncertain. The CDR3 spans 13 residues. The germline V gene has CDR1 KGHDR and CDR2 SFDVKD. Trimming took off 9 bases at V and 0 bases at J, with 9 bases between the two ends.

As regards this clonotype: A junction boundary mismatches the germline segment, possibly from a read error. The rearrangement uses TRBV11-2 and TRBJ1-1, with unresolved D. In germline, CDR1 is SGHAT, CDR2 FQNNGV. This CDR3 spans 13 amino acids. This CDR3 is CASCLLGSTEAFF. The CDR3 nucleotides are TGTGCCAGCTGCTTACTCGGGAGCACCGAAGCTTTCTTT.

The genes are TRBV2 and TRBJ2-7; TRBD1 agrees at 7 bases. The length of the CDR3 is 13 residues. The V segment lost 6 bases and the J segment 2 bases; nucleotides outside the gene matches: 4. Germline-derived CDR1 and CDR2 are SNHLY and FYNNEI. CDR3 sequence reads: CASSNRGTYEQYF. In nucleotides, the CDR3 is TGTGCCAGCAGCAACAGGGGAACCTACGAGCAGTACTTC.

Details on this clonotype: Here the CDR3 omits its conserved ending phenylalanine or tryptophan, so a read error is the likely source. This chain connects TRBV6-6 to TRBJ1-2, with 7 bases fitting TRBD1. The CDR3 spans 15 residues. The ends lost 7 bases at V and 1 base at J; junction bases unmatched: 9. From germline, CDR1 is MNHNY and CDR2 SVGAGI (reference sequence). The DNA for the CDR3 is TGTGCCAGCATGATAGGGACAGATAATAACTATGGCTACACCTCC. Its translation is CASMIGTDNNYGYTS.

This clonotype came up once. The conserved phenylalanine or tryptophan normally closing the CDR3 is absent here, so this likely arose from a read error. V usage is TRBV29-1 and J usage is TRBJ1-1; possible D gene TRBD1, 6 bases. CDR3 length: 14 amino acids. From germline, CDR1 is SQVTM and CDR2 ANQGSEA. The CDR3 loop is CNVARDTGGTEAFS. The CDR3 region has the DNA TGCAACGTTGCCCGGGACACCGGTGGGACTGAAGCTTTCTCT.

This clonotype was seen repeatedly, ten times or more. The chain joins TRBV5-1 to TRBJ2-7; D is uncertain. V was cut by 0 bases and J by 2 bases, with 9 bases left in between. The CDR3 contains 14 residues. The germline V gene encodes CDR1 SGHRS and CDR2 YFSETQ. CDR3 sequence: CASSLDSLAYEQYF. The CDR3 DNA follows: TGCGCCAGCAGCTTGGACAGCCTCGCCTACGAGCAGTACTTC.

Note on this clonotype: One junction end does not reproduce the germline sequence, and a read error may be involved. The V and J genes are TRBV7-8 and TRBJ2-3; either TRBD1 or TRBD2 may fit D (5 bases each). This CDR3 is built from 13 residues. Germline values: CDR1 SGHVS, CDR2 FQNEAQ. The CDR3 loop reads CAGRFGTTDTQYF. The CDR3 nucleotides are TGTGCCGGCAGGTTTGGGACCACAGATACGCAGTATTTT.

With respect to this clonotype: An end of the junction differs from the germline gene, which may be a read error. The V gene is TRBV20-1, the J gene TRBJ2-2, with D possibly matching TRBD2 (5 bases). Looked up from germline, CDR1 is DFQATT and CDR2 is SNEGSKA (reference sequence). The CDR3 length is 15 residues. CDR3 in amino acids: CIARGPGSNTGELFF. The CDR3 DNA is TGCATTGCTAGAGGGCCGGGGTCGAACACCGGGGAGCTGTTTTTT.

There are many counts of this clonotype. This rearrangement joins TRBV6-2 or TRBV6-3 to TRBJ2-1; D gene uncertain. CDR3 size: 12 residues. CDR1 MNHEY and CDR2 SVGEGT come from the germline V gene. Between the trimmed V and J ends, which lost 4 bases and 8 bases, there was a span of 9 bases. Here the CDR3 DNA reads TGTGCCAGCAGTTGGGGTGGCGATGAGCAGTTCTTC. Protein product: CASSWGGDEQFF.

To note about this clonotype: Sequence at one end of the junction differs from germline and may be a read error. Here the CDR3 DNA reads TGTGCCGGCAGTTACAGGGATAGTTGTGAGCAGTACTTC. It yields the protein CAGSYRDSCEQYF. The chain couples TRBV6-2 or TRBV6-3 to TRBJ2-7; TRBD1 might be the D (6 bases). This CDR3 comprises 13 residues. Germline V gene sequence: CDR1 MNHEY, CDR2 SVGEGT.

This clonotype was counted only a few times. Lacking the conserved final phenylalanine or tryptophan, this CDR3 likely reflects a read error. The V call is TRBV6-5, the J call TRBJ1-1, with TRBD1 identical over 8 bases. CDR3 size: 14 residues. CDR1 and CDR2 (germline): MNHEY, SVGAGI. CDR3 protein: CSSSYGQGGTEAFL. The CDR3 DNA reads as TGTTCCAGCAGTTATGGACAGGGAGGAACTGAAGCTTTCCTT.

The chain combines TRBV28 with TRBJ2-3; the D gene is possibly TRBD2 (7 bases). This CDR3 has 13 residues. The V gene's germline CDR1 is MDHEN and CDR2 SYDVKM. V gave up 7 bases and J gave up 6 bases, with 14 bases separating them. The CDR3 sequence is CASIGGGRDTQYF. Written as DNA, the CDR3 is TGTGCCAGCATTGGGGGGGGCAGGGATACGCAGTATTTT.

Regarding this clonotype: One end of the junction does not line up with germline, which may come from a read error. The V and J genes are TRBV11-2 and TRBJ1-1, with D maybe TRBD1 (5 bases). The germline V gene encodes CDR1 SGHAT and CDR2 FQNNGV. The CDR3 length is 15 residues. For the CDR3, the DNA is TGTACCAGCAGCCGGGGGGGGTGGTTGAGCACTGAAGCTTTCTTT. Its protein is CTSSRGGWLSTEAFF.

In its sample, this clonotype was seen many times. CDR3 sequence (DNA): TGTGCCAGCAGCCACCCCCCGGCCTACGAGCAGTACTTC. This codes for CASSHPPAYEQYF. This sequence joins TRBV14 and TRBJ2-7; D is unclear. From germline, CDR1 is SGHDN and CDR2 FVKESK. The CDR3 runs to 13 residues. V lost 3 bases and J lost 2, with 8 bases in between.

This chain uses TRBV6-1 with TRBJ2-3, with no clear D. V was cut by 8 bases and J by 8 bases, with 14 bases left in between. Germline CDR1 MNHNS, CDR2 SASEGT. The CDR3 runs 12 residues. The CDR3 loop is CASGVGAGTQYF. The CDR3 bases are TGTGCCAGCGGTGTTGGTGCAGGTACGCAGTATTTT.

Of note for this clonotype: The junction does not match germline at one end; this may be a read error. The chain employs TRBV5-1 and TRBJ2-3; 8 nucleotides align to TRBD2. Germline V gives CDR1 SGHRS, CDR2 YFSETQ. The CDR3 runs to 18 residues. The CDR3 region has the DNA TGCCCCAGCAGCTCCCAACACGAACAGCGGGGGAGCACTGATACGCAGTATTTT. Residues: CPSSSQHEQRGSTDTQYF.